The entry that follows covers one TCR beta chain sequence. This clone is medium-sized (0.01 to 0.1%) in terms of sample share. Its antigen specificity is not known. Base qualities are not recorded, but no much larger clone differs from it by a single base. The data originate from a study of blood T cell repertoires in COVID-19 (dated by TCRdb to the early 2020s). Describing the broader study: The collaborator samples originated in the United States, Italy and Spain and spanned the acute and convalescent phases of COVID-19. Subjects who had been exposed to COVID-19, were actively infected with it, or had recovered from it provided the deeply sampled blood TCRbeta repertoires that made up the dataset. Nearly every sample came with metadata listing a de-identified subject ID, COVID-19 status, age in years and sex. The material from the prospective study consisted of cDNA or gDNA derived from T cells, B-cell-depleted T cells, or PBMCs. The repertoires were released in a freely available public database intended as a resource for research on the immune response to SARS-CoV-2. Where available, HLA class I and class II types were obtained from metadata supplied by the sample provider rather than from assay-based typing. The samples were drawn from the first 160 participants of the ongoing ImmuneRACE study and from 1,200 or so subjects provided by 6 global collaborators. On the study overall, not on this receptor specifically: How much clinical and demographic metadata was included differed by source and by participant, and the metadata was provided uncurated.

Collaborating institutions collected whole blood in K2EDTA tubes following their own protocols. Collaborator samples were shipped for TCRbeta analysis as frozen whole blood, isolated PBMCs, or DNA extracted from either sample type. The immunoSEQ Assay, a bias-controlled multiplex PCR, was used to amplify TCRbeta CDR3 regions from genomic DNA. As for how the authors treated the data: Nucleated cell counts per sample were estimated from amplification of reference gene primers within the assay. To quantify the absolute abundance of each unique TCRbeta CDR3 rearrangement, sequence reads were collapsed and filtered. For each sample, productive Simpson clonality was calculated by taking the square root of Simpson's diversity index across productive rearrangements. The table was pulled from immuneACCESS by TCRdb, which kept in-frame rearrangements only. Such tables lose some clones; where checked, under half of the loss comes from unresolved V genes, and the rest has no known cause. D and trimming come from the DNA, and the V and J calls and clone size come from that table. In all, the sample holds around 180,000 clones, and 70% to 90% of those were seen once. The top ten constitute roughly 3.7% of the sample.

The CDR3 numbers 14 residues from cysteine through phenylalanine. CDR3 DNA is the only sequence kept; it has 42 bases, read in frame from the first base. V and J are truncated by 8 bases and 1 base respectively, leaving an intervening sequence of 12 bases. The germline V gene encodes CDR1 SNHLY and CDR2 FYNNEI. Sequencing was performed on peripheral blood. The sequence was obtained from a woman aged 30 to 39 with acute or convalescent COVID-19. This receptor chain uses TRBV2 and TRBJ1-5; the D segment cannot be called with confidence. The CDR3 region has the sequence CASRGHLSNQPQHF. The DNA reads TGTGCCAGCCGGGGTCATCTCAGCAATCAGCCCCAGCATTTT. The CDR3 plus the reference TRBV2 and TRBJ1-5 genes for the other parts give the full variable domain: EPEVTQTPSHQVTQMGQEVILRCVPISNHLYFYWYRQILGQKVEFLVSFYNNEISEKSEIFDDQFSVERPDGSNFTLKIRSTKLEDSAMYFCASRGHLSNQPQHFGDGTRLSIL.